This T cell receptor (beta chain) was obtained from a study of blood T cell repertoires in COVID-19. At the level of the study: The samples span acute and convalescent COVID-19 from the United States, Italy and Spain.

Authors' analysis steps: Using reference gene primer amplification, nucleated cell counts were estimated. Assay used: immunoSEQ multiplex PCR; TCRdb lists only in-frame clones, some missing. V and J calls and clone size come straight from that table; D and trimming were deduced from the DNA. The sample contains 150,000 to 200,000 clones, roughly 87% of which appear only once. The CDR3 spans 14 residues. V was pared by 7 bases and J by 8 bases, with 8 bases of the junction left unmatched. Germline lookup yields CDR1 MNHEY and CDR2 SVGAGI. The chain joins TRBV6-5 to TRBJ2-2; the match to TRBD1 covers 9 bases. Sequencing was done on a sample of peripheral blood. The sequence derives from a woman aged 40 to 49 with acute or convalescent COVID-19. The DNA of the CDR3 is TGTGCCAGCAAATGGACAGGGGCAGTGGGGGAGCTGTTTTTT. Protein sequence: CASKWTGAVGELFF.